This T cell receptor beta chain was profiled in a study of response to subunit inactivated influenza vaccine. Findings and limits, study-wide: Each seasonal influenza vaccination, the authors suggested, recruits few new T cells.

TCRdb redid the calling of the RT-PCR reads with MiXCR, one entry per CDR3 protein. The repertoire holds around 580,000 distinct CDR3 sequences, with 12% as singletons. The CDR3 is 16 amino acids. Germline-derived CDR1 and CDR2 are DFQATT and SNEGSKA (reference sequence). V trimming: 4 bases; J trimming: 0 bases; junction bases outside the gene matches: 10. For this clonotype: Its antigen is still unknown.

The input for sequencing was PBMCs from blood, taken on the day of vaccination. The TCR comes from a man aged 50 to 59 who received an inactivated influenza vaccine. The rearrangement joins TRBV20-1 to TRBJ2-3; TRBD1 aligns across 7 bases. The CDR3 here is CSATSPRDSSTDTQYF. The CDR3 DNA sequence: TGCAGTGCTACCAGCCCCCGGGACAGTAGCACAGATACGCAGTATTTT.